These T cell receptor beta chains were read from a single sample in a study of T cell responses to AZD1222 COVID-19 vaccine. Assay: immunoSEQ multiplex PCR; the TCRdb copy retains only in-frame clones and omits some. This sample has around 190,000 clones, with around 90% found just once. The input for sequencing was peripheral blood, taken on day 0 of AZD1222 vaccination. These receptor sequences come from an adult in good health. Each CDR3 is given with its conserved first and last residue. D genes are given only for firm matches. Where a row states a size, it is once, few, many or the class of an expanded clone; other rows omit it.

J gene,clone size,V gene,D gene,CDR3 DNA,CDR3 protein
TRBJ1-1,NA,TRBV12-3/TRBV12-4,NA,TGTGCCAGCAGTCAGGGGATTACTGCTGAAGCTTTCTTT,CASSQGITAEAFF
TRBJ2-7,NA,TRBV29-1,NA,TGCAGCGTTGAGGGGGACCGCTCCTACGAGCAGTACTTC,CSVEGDRSYEQYF
TRBJ1-2,NA,TRBV5-8,TRBD1,TGTGCCAGCAGCTACGAGGACAGGGTGAACTATGGCTACACCTTC,CASSYEDRVNYGYTF
TRBJ1-5,NA,TRBV6-1,NA,TGTGCCAGCCATACCAGGGATGGTCTAGGTCAGCCCCAGCATTTT,CASHTRDGLGQPQHF
TRBJ2-5,NA,TRBV27,NA,TGTGCCAGCAGTTTATCATCTGGAGGGGGGACCCAGTACTTC,CASSLSSGGGTQYF
TRBJ2-7,NA,TRBV3-1/TRBV3-2,NA,TGTGCCAGCAGCCAAAGGGGGACTTTCACTGCCGAGCAGTACTTC,CASSQRGTFTAEQYF
TRBJ1-4,NA,TRBV27,NA,TGTGCCAGCAGTTTATGGCCCAGCGCTAATGAAAAACTGTTTTTT,CASSLWPSANEKLFF
TRBJ2-7,NA,TRBV21-1,NA,TGTGCCAGCAGCACCGCTGGCAGCTCTCCCTACGAGCAGTACTTC,CASSTAGSSPYEQYF
TRBJ2-7,NA,TRBV11-3,NA,TGTGCCAGCAGCCCTGGAGACTCCCTCTACGAGCAGTACTTC,CASSPGDSLYEQYF
TRBJ2-7,NA,TRBV19,TRBD1,TGTGCCAGTAGTCCGGGGACAGCAGCACACGAGCAGTACTTC,CASSPGTAAHEQYF
TRBJ1-1,NA,TRBV30,NA,TGTGCCTGGAGCTGGGCGAGGAACACTGAAGCTTTCTTT,CAWSWARNTEAFF
TRBJ1-6,medium-sized,TRBV19,NA,TGTGCCAGTAGTATTGGGTATAATTCACCCCTCCACTTT,CASSIGYNSPLHF
TRBJ1-5,NA,TRBV28,TRBD1,TGTGCCAGCAGTTTACTCGGGAGGACAGGAAATCAGCCCCAGCATTTT,CASSLLGRTGNQPQHF
TRBJ2-7,NA,TRBV30,NA,TGTGCCTGGAGTGTAGGGGACCGGGGCGAGCAGTACTTC,CAWSVGDRGEQYF
TRBJ2-3,NA,TRBV5-1,TRBD2,TGCGCCAGCAGTTTGGGAGCGGGAAGTACAGATACGCAGTATTTT,CASSLGAGSTDTQYF
TRBJ2-1,NA,TRBV4-2,NA,TGTGCCAGCAGCCAAGCCTACGGAGGGAGCGATGAGCAGTTCTTC,CASSQAYGGSDEQFF
TRBJ2-2,NA,TRBV28,NA,TGTGCCAGCACCGGTGGGGGGGCGGCTGGGGAGCTGTTTTTT,CASTGGGAAGELFF
TRBJ2-3,NA,TRBV5-1,NA,TGCGCCAGCAGCTTGGGGTCTGAGGGGATCCTCACAGATACGCAGTATTTT,CASSLGSEGILTDTQYF
TRBJ2-7,NA,TRBV27,NA,TGTGCCAGCAGTTTACAGGGTCCCCCCTACGAGCAGTACTTC,CASSLQGPPYEQYF
TRBJ2-1,NA,TRBV7-9,NA,TGTGCCAGCAGTCGGGGTGGACCATACAATGAGCAGTTCTTC,CASSRGGPYNEQFF
TRBJ1-5,NA,TRBV28,NA,TGTGCCAGCAGCAGAGGGGGTAACCAGCCCCAGCATTTT,CASSRGGNQPQHF
TRBJ2-7,once,TRBV6-5,TRBD2,TGTGCCAGCAGTTACGCGGGGGCCTACGAGCAGTACTTC,CASSYAGAYEQYF
TRBJ2-1,NA,TRBV9,NA,TGTGCCAGCAGCCCCCGTACGGGCAGCTCCTACAATGAGCAGTTCTTC,CASSPRTGSSYNEQFF
TRBJ1-4,NA,TRBV28,TRBD1,TGTGCCAGCAGTACCGGGACAGGGAGTGAAAAACTGTTTTTT,CASSTGTGSEKLFF
TRBJ1-3,NA,TRBV19,NA,TGTGCCAGTAGTATATCCCCTCGGATTGGAAACACCATATATTTT,CASSISPRIGNTIYF
TRBJ1-1,few,TRBV9,NA,TGTGCCAGCAGCGTAGGGAGGGTCGGGGACACTGAAGCTTTCTTT,CASSVGRVGDTEAFF
TRBJ2-7,NA,TRBV6-5,TRBD2,TGTGCCAGCAGTTACAATCGCGCTAGCGGGGGGTACGAGCAGTACTTC,CASSYNRASGGYEQYF
TRBJ2-3,NA,TRBV2,TRBD2,TGTGCCAGCAGTCCACGGACTAGCGGCACAGATACGCAGTATTTT,CASSPRTSGTDTQYF
TRBJ2-7,NA,TRBV18,NA,TGTGCCAGCTCACCACCGCTGGCAGGGACCTACGAGCAGTACTTC,CASSPPLAGTYEQYF
TRBJ1-1,NA,TRBV19,NA,TGTGCCAGTAGCCTTACGATAGGGACGAGCGGCACTGAAGCTTTCTTT,CASSLTIGTSGTEAFF
TRBJ2-5,NA,TRBV7-9,TRBD2,TGTGCCAGCAGCCCTTCCCTGGGCGGGAGAGGCGAGACCCAGTACTTC,CASSPSLGGRGETQYF
TRBJ2-2,NA,TRBV29-1,TRBD1,TGCAGCGTTTCCGGGACAGGGGGCTCCGGGGAGCTGTTTTTT,CSVSGTGGSGELFF
TRBJ2-3,NA,TRBV3-1/TRBV3-2,NA,TGTGCCAGCAGCCAAGAAAGAGAACCGAAGGGCACAGATACGCAGTATTTT,CASSQEREPKGTDTQYF
TRBJ1-1,NA,TRBV7-9,NA,TGTGCCAGCAGCTTAGTCCCGGGGGCGAACACTGAAGCTTTCTTT,CASSLVPGANTEAFF
TRBJ1-6,NA,TRBV25-1,NA,TGTGCCAGCAGTGAATATCACATCTATAATTCACCCCTCCACTTT,CASSEYHIYNSPLHF